This T cell receptor beta chain was recorded in a study of neoadjuvant anti-PD-1 for oral cavity cancer. Study-level information: Most patients had three to four biweekly doses of 3 mg/kg nivolumab before resection. General study points: Pretreatment Treg/Th17 ratio correlated inversely with post-treatment tumor clonality. Each response group had just three patients in TCR analyses.

PBMCs were not maintained or expanded in culture before analysis. Germline CDR1 ENHRY, CDR2 SYGVKD. The CDR3 extends over 13 amino acids. V was clipped by 5 bases and J by 7 bases; unmatched bases: 4. The protocol was immunoSEQ multiplex PCR, while the TCRdb copy is restricted to in-frame clones and leaves out a portion. The sample records fewer than 20,000 clones, about 70% being singletons. With regard to this clone: Its cognate antigen is unknown.

Source: PBMCs, taken before nivolumab (anti-PD-1) treatment. This TCR came from a person aged 35-80 years with oral cavity squamous cell carcinoma. The chain couples TRBV10-3 to TRBJ1-1; 10 positions match TRBD1. The CDR3 sequence: CAISWDRGNEAFF. DNA for the CDR3: TGTGCCATCAGTTGGGACAGGGGCAATGAAGCTTTCTTT.